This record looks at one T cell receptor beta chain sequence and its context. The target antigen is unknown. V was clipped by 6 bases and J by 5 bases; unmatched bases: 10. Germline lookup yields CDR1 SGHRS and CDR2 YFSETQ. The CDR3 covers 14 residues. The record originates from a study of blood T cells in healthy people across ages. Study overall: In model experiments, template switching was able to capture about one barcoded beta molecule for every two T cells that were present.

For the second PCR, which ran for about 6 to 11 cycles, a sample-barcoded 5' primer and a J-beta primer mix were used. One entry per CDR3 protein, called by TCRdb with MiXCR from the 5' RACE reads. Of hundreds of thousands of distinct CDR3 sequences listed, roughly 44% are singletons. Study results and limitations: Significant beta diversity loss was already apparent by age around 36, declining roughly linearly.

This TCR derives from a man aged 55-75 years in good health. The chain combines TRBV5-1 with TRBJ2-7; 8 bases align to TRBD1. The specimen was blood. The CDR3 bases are TGCGCCAGCAAATTGGGGACAGGTGTAGACGAGCAGTACTTC. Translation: CASKLGTGVDEQYF. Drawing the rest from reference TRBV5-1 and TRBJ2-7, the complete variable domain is KAGVTQTPRYLIKTRGQQVTLSCSPISGHRSVSWYQQTPGQGLQFLFEYFSETQRNKGNFPGRFSGRQFSNSRSEMNVSTLELGDSALYLCASKLGTGVDEQYFGPGTRLTVT.